This T cell receptor beta chain was found in a study of response to subunit inactivated influenza vaccine. This clonotype has a handful of counts. Its antigen is still unknown. The ends lost 0 bases at V and 8 bases at J; junction bases unmatched: 3. In germline, CDR1 is SEHNR, CDR2 FQNEAQ (reference sequence). This CDR3 contains 13 residues. Broader study findings: Each seasonal influenza vaccination recruits few new T cells, the authors suggested.

TCRdb used MiXCR to reprocess the RT-PCR reads, holding one entry per CDR3 protein. The profile shows approximately 520,000 distinct CDR3 sequences, about 15% of them singletons. The chain has TRBV7-9 and TRBJ1-1; 7 nucleotides agree with TRBD1. The sample here was CD4+ T cells sorted from PBMCs, taken less than 25 months after vaccination. This TCR was sampled from a man aged 50-75 years who received an inactivated influenza vaccine. The CDR3 reads CASSLAGGQEAFF. The CDR3 DNA sequence: TGTGCCAGCAGCTTAGCTGGGGGACAGGAAGCTTTCTTT. Looking up the rest from reference TRBV7-9 and TRBJ1-1 gives the full variable domain: DTGVSQNPRHKITKRGQNVTFRCDPISEHNRLYWYRQTLGQGPEFLTYFQNEAQLEKSRLLSDRFSAERPKGSFSTLEIQRTEQGDSAMYLCASSLAGGQEAFFGQGTRLTVV.